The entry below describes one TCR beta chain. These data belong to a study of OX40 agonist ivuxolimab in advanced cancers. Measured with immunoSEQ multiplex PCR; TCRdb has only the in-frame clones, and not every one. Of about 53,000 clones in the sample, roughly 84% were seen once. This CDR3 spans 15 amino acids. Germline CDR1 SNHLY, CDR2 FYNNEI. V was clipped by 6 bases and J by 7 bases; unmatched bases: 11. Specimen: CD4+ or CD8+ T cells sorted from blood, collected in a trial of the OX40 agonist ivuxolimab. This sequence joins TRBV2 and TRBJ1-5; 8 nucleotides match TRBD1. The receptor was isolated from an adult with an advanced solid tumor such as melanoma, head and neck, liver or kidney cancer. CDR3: CASSRLGQGGQPQHF. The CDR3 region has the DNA TGTGCCAGCAGCAGACTCGGACAGGGTGGACAGCCCCAGCATTTT.